The 8 T cell receptor beta chains given below trace back to one sample, sequenced in a study of cytomegalovirus exposure and HLA in healthy donors. PCR amplification relied on 60 Vbeta primers (plus 13 Jbeta primers). The method was immunoSEQ multiplex PCR; TCRdb's version includes in-frame clones alone and lacks a portion of them. Altogether about 150,000 clones are present, less than 85% being singletons, with the ten largest covering roughly 6.8%. The specimen sequenced was PBMCs. These receptors all come from a man between 50 and 59 years old in good health and CMV-seropositive.

The CDR3 loop reads CASSVGGVGTEAFF. In DNA, the CDR3 is TGTGCCAGCAGCGTAGGGGGGGTCGGGACTGAAGCTTTCTTT. The rearrangement uses TRBV9 and TRBJ1-1; the D gene is possibly TRBD1 (5 bases). CDR3 length equals 14 residues. V lost 0 bases and J lost 5, with 11 bases in between. Germline V gene data show CDR1 as SGDLS and CDR2 as YYNGEE.

The chain combines TRBV9 with TRBJ2-7; D is undetermined. The CDR3 consists of 10 residues. Deletions cut 10 bases from V and 6 bases from J, with 11 bases between. Germline CDR1 reads SGDLS; CDR2 reads YYNGEE. CDR3 region: CAPSPFEQYF. The CDR3 DNA is TGTGCCCCTTCCCCCTTCGAGCAGTACTTC.

The sample holds one count of this clone. This rearrangement joins TRBV7-6 to TRBJ2-7; 10 nucleotides agree with TRBD1. Unmatched junction bases numbered 5, after V lost 3 bases and J lost 3 bases. CDR3 length equals 15 residues. The germline CDR1 and CDR2 sequences are SGHVS and FNYEAQ. CDR3 DNA: TGTGCCAGCAGCTTGGGACAGGGGCCTCGCTACGAGCAGTACTTC. It encodes CASSLGQGPRYEQYF.

The rearrangement uses TRBV11-2 and TRBJ2-7, with D unresolved. The CDR3 is 11 residues long. Germline V gene lookup returns CDR1 SGHAT and CDR2 FQNNGV. V was trimmed by 5 bases and J by 6 bases, leaving 8 bases between them. CDR3 DNA: TGTGCCAGCAGCCCCTTCGGCGAGCAGTACTTC. The encoded protein is CASSPFGEQYF.

V gene TRBV7-6 combines with J gene TRBJ2-2; 9 bases line up with TRBD1. The CDR3 is 16 amino acids. CDR1 and CDR2 from the germline V gene are SGHVS and FNYEAQ. With 5 bases clipped from V and 2 bases from J, the junction kept 6 bases outside the gene matches. CDR3 DNA sequence: TGTGCCAGCAGCACAGCCACAGGGGGCAACACCGGGGAGCTGTTTTTT. Translated: CASSTATGGNTGELFF. Based on the CDR3 plus reference TRBV7-6 and TRBJ2-2, the full variable domain is GAGVSQSPRYKVTKRGQDVALRCDPISGHVSLYWYRQALGQGPEFLTYFNYEAQQDKSGLPNDRFSAERPEGSISTLTIQRTEQRDSAMYRCASSTATGGNTGELFFGEGSRLTVL.

The chain joins TRBV7-8 to TRBJ2-5; D ambiguous. The germline V gene encodes CDR1 SGHVS and CDR2 FQNEAQ. This CDR3 has 11 residues. Trimming cost V 5 bases and J 5 bases, with 6 bases left between them. DNA of the CDR3: TGTGCCAGCAGCCCGCGGGAGACCCAGTACTTC. This sequence encodes CASSPRETQYF. The full variable domain, completed using reference TRBV7-8 and TRBJ2-5, is GAGVSQSPRYKVAKRGQDVALRCDPISGHVSLFWYQQALGQGPEFLTYFQNEAQLDKSGLPSDRFFAERPEGSVSTLKIQRTQQEDSAVYLCASSPRETQYFGPGTRLLVL.

V gene TRBV5-8 combines with J gene TRBJ2-7, with 14 bases identical to TRBD2. The germline V gene encodes CDR1 SGHTS and CDR2 YDEGEE. The CDR3 has 14 amino acids. V trimming: 4 bases; J trimming: 5 bases; junction bases outside the gene matches: 2. CDR3 protein: CASSPGLAGDEQYF. The DNA of the CDR3 is TGTGCCAGCAGCCCGGGACTAGCGGGAGACGAGCAGTACTTC.

This clone turned up a few times. This sequence joins TRBV5-1 and TRBJ2-1; 12 nucleotides agree with TRBD2. Germline values: CDR1 SGHRS, CDR2 YFSETQ. CDR3 length equals 14 residues. J was trimmed by 12 bases and V by 0 bases; bases with no gene match: 4. CDR3 sequence (DNA): TGCGCCAGCAGCTTGGGACTAGCGGGAGAGAGGCAGTTCTTC. It codes for CASSLGLAGERQFF.